What follows describes a single T cell receptor (beta chain). Its antigen remains unknown. The data derive from a study of graft-versus-host responses after intestinal transplantation. Study summary: Recipients were given multivisceral, liver-intestinal, or isolated intestinal transplants. Every transplant recipient was induced with anti-thymocyte globulin, then maintained on tacrolimus and steroids for roughly 3 years. Overall study results and limits: GvH clones turned up in recipient marrow; some had shown up first in ileum or blood. Graft-donor T cell macrochimerism coincided with high graft-versus-host to host-versus-graft clonal ratios in allografts.

The repertoire was sequenced with immunoSEQ multiplex PCR; TCRdb's copy has only in-frame clones and lacks some. The data hold about 59,000 clones, with 90% to 95% observed a single time. The CDR3 extends over 14 amino acids. V dropped 6 bases and J dropped 3 bases, with 12 bases sitting between them. CDR1 MNHNS and CDR2 SASEGT come from the germline V gene. The source is a human donor who was the organ donor for an intestinal transplant. The sample here was unstimulated CD4+ T cells sorted from spleen or lymph node cells, taken before transplant. V and J are TRBV6-1 and TRBJ1-3, with D possibly TRBD1 on 6 matching bases. CDR3 loop: CASSQTGNGNTIYF. DNA for the CDR3: TGTGCCAGCAGCCAAACAGGGAATGGAAACACCATATATTTT.